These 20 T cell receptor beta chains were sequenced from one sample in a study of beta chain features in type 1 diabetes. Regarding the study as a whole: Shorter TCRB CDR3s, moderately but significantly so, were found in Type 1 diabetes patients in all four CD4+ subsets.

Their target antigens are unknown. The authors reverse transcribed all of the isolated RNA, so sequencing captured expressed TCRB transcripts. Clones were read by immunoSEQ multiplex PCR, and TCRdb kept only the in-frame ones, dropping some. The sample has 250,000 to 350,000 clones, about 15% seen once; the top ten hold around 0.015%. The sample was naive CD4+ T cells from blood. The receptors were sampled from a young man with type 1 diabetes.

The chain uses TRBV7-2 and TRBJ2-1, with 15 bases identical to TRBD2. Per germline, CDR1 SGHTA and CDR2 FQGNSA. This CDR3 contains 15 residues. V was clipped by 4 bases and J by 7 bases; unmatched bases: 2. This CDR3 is CASSSGTSGRNEQFF. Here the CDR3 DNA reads TGTGCCAGCAGCTCTGGGACTAGCGGGAGGAATGAGCAGTTCTTC.

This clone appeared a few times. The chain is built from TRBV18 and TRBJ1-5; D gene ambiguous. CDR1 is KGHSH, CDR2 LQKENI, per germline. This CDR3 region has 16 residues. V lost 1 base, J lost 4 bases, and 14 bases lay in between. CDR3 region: CASSPQSARQNQPQHF. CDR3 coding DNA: TGTGCCAGCTCACCACAGAGTGCCAGGCAGAATCAGCCCCAGCATTTT. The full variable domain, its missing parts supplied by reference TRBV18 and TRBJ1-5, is NAGVMQNPRHLVRRRGQEARLRCSPMKGHSHVYWYRQLPEEGLKFMVYLQKENIIDESGMPKERFSAEFPKEGPSILRIQQVVRGDSAAYFCASSPQSARQNQPQHFGDGTRLSIL.

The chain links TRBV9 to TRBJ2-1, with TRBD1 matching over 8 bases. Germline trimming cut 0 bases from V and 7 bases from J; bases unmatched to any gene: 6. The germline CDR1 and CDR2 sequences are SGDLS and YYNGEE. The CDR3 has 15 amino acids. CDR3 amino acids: CASSVGQGQYNEQFF. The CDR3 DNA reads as TGTGCCAGCAGCGTAGGACAGGGGCAGTATAATGAGCAGTTCTTC.

CDR3 amino acids: CASSLDRGNYGYTF. The CDR3 coding sequence is TGTGCCAGCAGCTTGGACAGGGGAAACTATGGCTACACCTTC. This chain uses TRBV11-2 with TRBJ1-2; 9 bases agree with TRBD1. This CDR3 region has 14 residues. Germline values: CDR1 SGHAT, CDR2 FQNNGV. Unmatched junction bases numbered 1, after V lost 3 bases and J lost 2 bases.

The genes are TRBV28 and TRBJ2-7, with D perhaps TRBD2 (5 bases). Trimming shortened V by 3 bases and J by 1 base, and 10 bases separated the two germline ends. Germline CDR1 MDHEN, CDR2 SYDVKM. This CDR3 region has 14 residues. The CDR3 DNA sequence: TGTGCCAGCAGTTTTGGATGGAGGTCCTACGAGCAGTACTTC. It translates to CASSFGWRSYEQYF.

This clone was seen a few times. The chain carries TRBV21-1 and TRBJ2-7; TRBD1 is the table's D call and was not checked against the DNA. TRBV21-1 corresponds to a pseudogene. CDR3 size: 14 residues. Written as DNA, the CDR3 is TGTGCCAGCAGCAAAGGTCCGGCTGGGCACGAGCAGTACTTC. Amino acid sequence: CASSKGPAGHEQYF.

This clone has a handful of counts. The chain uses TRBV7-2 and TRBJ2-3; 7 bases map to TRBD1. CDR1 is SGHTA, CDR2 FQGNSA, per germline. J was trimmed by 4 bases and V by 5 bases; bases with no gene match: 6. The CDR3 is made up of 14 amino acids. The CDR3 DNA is TGTGCCAGCAGCCGCGACAGGGCCCCAGATACGCAGTATTTT. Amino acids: CASSRDRAPDTQYF.

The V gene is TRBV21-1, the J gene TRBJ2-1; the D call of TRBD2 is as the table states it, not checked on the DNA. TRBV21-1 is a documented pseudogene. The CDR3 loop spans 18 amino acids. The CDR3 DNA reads TGTGCCAGCAGCAAAGGGCGGCAGATAGCGGGACCGAACAATGAGCAGTTCTTC. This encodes CASSKGRQIAGPNNEQFF.

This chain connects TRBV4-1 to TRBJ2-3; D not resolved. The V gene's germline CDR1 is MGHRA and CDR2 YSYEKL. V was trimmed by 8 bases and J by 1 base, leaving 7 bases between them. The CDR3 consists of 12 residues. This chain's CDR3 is CASSPGTDTQYF. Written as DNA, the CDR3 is TGCGCCAGCTCCCCGGGCACAGATACGCAGTATTTT.

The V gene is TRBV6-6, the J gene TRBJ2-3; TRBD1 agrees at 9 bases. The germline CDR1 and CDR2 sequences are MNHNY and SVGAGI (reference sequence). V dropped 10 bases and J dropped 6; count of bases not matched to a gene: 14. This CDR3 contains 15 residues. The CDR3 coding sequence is TGTGCCATACGTCCCCTCGGGACAGGGTCCGATACGCAGTATTTT. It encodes CAIRPLGTGSDTQYF.

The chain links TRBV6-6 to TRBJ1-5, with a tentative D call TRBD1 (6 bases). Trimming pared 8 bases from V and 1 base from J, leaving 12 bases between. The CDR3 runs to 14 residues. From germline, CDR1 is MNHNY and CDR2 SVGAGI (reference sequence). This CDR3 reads CASHVGGSNQPQHF. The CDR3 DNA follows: TGTGCCAGCCACGTAGGGGGAAGCAATCAGCCCCAGCATTTT.

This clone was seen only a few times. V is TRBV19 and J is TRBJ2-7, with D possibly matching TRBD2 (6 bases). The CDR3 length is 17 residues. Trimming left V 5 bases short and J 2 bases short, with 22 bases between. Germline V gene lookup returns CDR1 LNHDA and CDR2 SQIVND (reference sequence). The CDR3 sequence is CASSLKGGGAHPYEQYF. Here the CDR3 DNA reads TGTGCCAGTAGTCTCAAAGGAGGAGGGGCCCACCCCTACGAGCAGTACTTC.

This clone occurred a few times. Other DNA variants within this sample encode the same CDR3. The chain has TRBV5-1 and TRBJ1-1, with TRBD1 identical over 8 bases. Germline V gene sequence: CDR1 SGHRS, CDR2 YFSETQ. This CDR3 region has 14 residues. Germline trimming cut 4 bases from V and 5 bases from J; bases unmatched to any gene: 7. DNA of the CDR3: TGCGCCAGCAGCCTTGGGACAGGCGGTACTGAAGCTTTCTTT. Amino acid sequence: CASSLGTGGTEAFF.

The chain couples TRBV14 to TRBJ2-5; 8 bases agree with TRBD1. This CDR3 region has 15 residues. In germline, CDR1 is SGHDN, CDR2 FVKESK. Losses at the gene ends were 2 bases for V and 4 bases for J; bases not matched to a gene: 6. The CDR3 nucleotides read TGTGCCAGCAGCCAACCTGGACAGGGCATAGAGACCCAGTACTTC. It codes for CASSQPGQGIETQYF.

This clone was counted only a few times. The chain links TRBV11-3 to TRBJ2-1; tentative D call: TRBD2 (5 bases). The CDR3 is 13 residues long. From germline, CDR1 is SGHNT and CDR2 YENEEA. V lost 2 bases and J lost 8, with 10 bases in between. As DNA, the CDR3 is TGTGCCAGCAGCTTATCGGAGCGGTATGAGCAGTTCTTC. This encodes CASSLSERYEQFF.

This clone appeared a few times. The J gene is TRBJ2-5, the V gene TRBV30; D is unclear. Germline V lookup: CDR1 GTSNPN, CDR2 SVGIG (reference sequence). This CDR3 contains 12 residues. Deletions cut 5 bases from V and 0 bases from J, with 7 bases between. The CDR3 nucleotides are TGTGCCTGGGCCCGAGACCAAGAGACCCAGTACTTC. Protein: CAWARDQETQYF.

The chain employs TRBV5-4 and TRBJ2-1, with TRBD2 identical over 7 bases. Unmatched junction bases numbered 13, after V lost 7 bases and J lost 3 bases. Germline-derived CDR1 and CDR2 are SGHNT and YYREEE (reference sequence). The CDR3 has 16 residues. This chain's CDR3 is CASGAGGSLNYNEQFF. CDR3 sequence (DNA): TGTGCCAGCGGGGCGGGCGGGAGCCTAAACTACAATGAGCAGTTCTTC.

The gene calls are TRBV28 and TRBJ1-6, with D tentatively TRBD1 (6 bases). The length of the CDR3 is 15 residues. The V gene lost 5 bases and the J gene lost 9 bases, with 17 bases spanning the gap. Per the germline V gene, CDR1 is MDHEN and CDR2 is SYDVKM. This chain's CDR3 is CASSAGGAGRSPLHF. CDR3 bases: TGTGCCAGCAGTGCCGGGGGGGCAGGTCGTTCACCCCTCCACTTT.

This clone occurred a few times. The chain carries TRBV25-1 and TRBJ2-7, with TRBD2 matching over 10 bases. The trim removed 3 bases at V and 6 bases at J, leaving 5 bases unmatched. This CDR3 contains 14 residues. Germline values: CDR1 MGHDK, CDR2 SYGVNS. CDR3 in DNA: TGTGCCAGCAGTGACCTGATAGCGGGGGGCGAGCAGTACTTC. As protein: CASSDLIAGGEQYF.

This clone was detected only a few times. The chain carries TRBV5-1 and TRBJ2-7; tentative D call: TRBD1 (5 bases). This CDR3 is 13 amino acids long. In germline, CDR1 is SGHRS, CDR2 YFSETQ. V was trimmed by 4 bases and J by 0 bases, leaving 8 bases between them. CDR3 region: CASSRQNSYEQYF. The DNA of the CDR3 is TGCGCCAGCAGCCGACAGAACTCCTACGAGCAGTACTTC.